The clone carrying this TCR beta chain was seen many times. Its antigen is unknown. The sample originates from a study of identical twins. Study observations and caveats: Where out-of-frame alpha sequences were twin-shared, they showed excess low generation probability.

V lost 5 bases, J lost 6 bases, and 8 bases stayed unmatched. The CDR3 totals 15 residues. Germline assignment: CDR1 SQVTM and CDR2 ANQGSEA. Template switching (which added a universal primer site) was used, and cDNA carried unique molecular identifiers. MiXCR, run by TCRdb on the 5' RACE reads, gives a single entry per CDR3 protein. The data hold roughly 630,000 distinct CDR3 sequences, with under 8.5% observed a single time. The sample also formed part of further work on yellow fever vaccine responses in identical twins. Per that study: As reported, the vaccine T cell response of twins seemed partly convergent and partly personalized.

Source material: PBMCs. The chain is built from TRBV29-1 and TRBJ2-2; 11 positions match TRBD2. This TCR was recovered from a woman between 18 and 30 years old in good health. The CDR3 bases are TGCAGCGTTTTTAGCGGGAGGGCCCCGGCCGGGGAGCTGTTTTTT. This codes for CSVFSGRAPAGELFF.